Presented here are 22 T cell receptor beta chains from one specimen sequenced in a study of blood T cells in healthy people across ages. With a J-beta primer mix and a sample-barcoded 5' primer, a second PCR ran about 7 to 11 cycles. TCRdb re-called the 5' RACE reads with MiXCR, one entry per CDR3 protein. The sample includes over 1,200,000 distinct CDR3 sequences, 59% seen only once; the top ten take about 6.7%. The sequencing input was blood. These receptors all stem from a man aged 18 to 30 in good health.

This chain uses TRBV5-5 with TRBJ2-1, with 9 bases lining up with TRBD2. CDR1 is SGHKS and CDR2 is YYEKEE in the germline V gene (reference sequence). The V gene end was trimmed by 5 bases and the J gene end by 12 bases; junction bases not matched to a gene: 18. CDR3 size: 16 residues. The CDR3 DNA follows: TGTGCCAGCAGACTAGTGTTAGCGGGAGATTCTTACCCGCAGTTCTTC. Translated, it gives CASRLVLAGDSYPQFF.

This clonotype has just a few counts. The rearrangement links TRBV6-5 to TRBJ2-7, with TRBD1 matching 8 bases. The CDR3 sequence is 16 residues long. CDR1 and CDR2 from the germline V gene are MNHEY and SVGAGI. V gave up 2 bases and J gave up 7 bases; unmatched junction bases: 13. The CDR3 loop reads CASSYGLGDRPREQYF. Here the CDR3 DNA reads TGTGCCAGCAGTTACGGGCTGGGGGACAGGCCTAGAGAGCAGTACTTC.

This clonotype was recorded a few times. CDR3 loop: CSARRGGRADTQYF. The DNA of the CDR3 is TGCAGTGCTAGACGCGGGGGGCGGGCAGATACGCAGTATTTT. The V gene is TRBV20-1, the J gene TRBJ2-3, with 8 bases matching TRBD2. This CDR3 is built from 14 residues. Looked up from germline, CDR1 is DFQATT and CDR2 is SNEGSKA (reference sequence). V gave up 2 bases and J gave up 4 bases; unmatched junction bases: 5.

This sequence joins TRBV4-1 and TRBJ1-2, with D uncertain. The CDR3 sequence is 14 residues long. From germline, CDR1 is MGHRA and CDR2 YSYEKL. Trimming left V 0 bases short and J 3 bases short, with 8 bases between. CDR3 sequence reads: CASSQEKMDYGYTF. CDR3 bases: TGCGCCAGCAGCCAAGAGAAAATGGACTATGGCTACACCTTC.

The CDR3 nucleotides are TGCGCCAGCAGCCAGGCGGCAGGGAGGACGTACACTGAAGCTTTCTTT. Protein sequence: CASSQAAGRTYTEAFF. This rearrangement joins TRBV4-1 to TRBJ1-1; D is perhaps TRBD1 (5 bases). The CDR3 consists of 16 residues. Germline V gives CDR1 MGHRA, CDR2 YSYEKL. Trimming took off 3 bases at V and 3 bases at J, with 17 bases between the two ends.

This clonotype was counted only a few times. The gene calls are TRBV7-9 and TRBJ2-1; D is unclear. The CDR3 runs to 13 residues. The germline V gene has CDR1 SEHNR and CDR2 FQNEAQ (reference sequence). With 6 bases removed from V and 8 bases from J, the gap between germline ends came to 14 bases. The DNA for the CDR3 is TGTGCCAGCAGACCTGATACGGGTGATGAGCAGTTCTTC. Amino acid sequence: CASRPDTGDEQFF. Together with reference TRBV7-9 and TRBJ2-1, the CDR3 gives the full variable domain: DTGVSQNPRHKITKRGQNVTFRCDPISEHNRLYWYRQTLGQGPEFLTYFQNEAQLEKSRLLSDRFSAERPKGSFSTLEIQRTEQGDSAMYLCASRPDTGDEQFFGPGTRLTVL.

V and J are TRBV27 and TRBJ2-7; TRBD1 aligns across 9 bases. V lost 8 bases to trimming and J lost 3 bases; unmatched junction nucleotides: 8. The CDR3 has 14 residues. Germline V gene data show CDR1 as MNHEY and CDR2 as SMNVEV (reference sequence). CDR3 protein: CASPRGQGGYEQYF. In DNA, the CDR3 is TGTGCCAGCCCACGGGGACAGGGAGGCTACGAGCAGTACTTC.

V usage is TRBV29-1 and J usage is TRBJ2-3; D may be TRBD2 (6 bases). The CDR3 extends over 13 amino acids. The ends were cut back, 6 bases at V and 8 bases at J, with 18 bases in the middle. Germline V lookup: CDR1 SQVTM, CDR2 ANQGSEA. The CDR3 DNA follows: TGCAGCGTAAGGGACTCTCAAGGAAGTACGCAGTATTTT. Its translation: CSVRDSQGSTQYF.

J is TRBJ2-5 and V is TRBV5-1; D unresolved. Trimming shortened V by 1 base and J by 11 bases, and 15 bases separated the two germline ends. The germline V gene encodes CDR1 SGHRS and CDR2 YFSETQ. This CDR3 is built from 13 residues. The CDR3 coding sequence is TGCGCCAGCAGCTTGCCCTTAGGCGATGAGCAGTACTTC. Its protein is CASSLPLGDEQYF.

The chain combines TRBV5-1 with TRBJ2-5, with 12 nucleotides matching TRBD2. This CDR3 has 17 amino acids. V was clipped by 1 base and J by 5 bases; unmatched bases: 9. Germline CDR1 reads SGHRS; CDR2 reads YFSETQ. The chain's CDR3 is CASSLRTSGIMEETQYF. In nucleotides, the CDR3 is TGCGCCAGCAGCTTGCGGACTAGCGGGATTATGGAGGAGACCCAGTACTTC.

This clonotype was counted once. The V call is TRBV11-2, the J call TRBJ1-5; D remains ambiguous. Trimming removed 0 bases from V and 5 bases from J, with 5 bases in between. This CDR3 comprises 13 residues. Germline assignment: CDR1 SGHAT and CDR2 FQNNGV. The CDR3, as DNA: TGTGCCAGCAGCTTAGATACGGATCAGCCCCAGCATTTT. Encoded protein: CASSLDTDQPQHF.

The V call is TRBV29-1, the J call TRBJ1-4; weak D call: TRBD1 (6 bases). The V gene lost 7 bases and the J gene lost 7 bases, with 13 bases spanning the gap. Germline V gene sequence: CDR1 SQVTM, CDR2 ANQGSEA. The CDR3 totals 12 residues. The CDR3 DNA is TGCAGCGCACTTCAGGGGCCTGAAAAACTGTTTTTT. Translation: CSALQGPEKLFF.

In this sample, this clonotype turned up once. This rearrangement joins TRBV10-3 to TRBJ2-3; maybe TRBD2 (6 bases). The ends were cut back, 7 bases at V and 2 bases at J, with 13 bases in the middle. The CDR3 is 14 amino acids. Per the germline V gene, CDR1 is ENHRY and CDR2 is SYGVKD. CDR3 residues: CAITPGLITDTQYF. CDR3 in DNA: TGTGCCATCACCCCGGGACTTATCACAGATACGCAGTATTTT.

The chain combines TRBV10-1 with TRBJ1-1, with D tentatively TRBD1 (5 bases). Germline V gives CDR1 WNHNN, CDR2 SYGVQD (reference sequence). Trimming shortened V by 7 bases and J by 0 bases, and 27 bases separated the two germline ends. The CDR3 has 19 residues. The CDR3 loop is CASIDTAPGRGVVNTEAFF. The CDR3 bases are TGCGCCAGCATAGACACGGCTCCGGGACGGGGGGTGGTGAACACTGAAGCTTTCTTT.

As for this clonotype: Its ends do not fully match the called genes, so a read error is possible. This chain connects TRBV4-2 to TRBJ2-4; no clear D gene. The CDR3 has 17 amino acids. CDR1 LGHNA and CDR2 YNFKEQ come from the germline V gene. The CDR3 DNA is TGTGCCAGCAGTCAAGAAGTCGACGGTGCGACCAAAAACATTCAGTACTTC. Translated, it gives CASSQEVDGATKNIQYF.

In its sample, this clonotype was seen a few times. This rearrangement joins TRBV7-2 to TRBJ2-5; 12 nucleotides agree with TRBD2. This CDR3 has 13 residues. Trimming removed 11 bases from V and 5 bases from J; junction bases left unmatched: 6. In germline, CDR1 is SGHTA, CDR2 FQGNSA. The DNA of the CDR3 is TGTGCCGGGAGACTAGCGGGAGCCGAGACCCAGTACTTC. Protein sequence: CAGRLAGAETQYF.

The rearrangement joins TRBV4-3 to TRBJ2-5; D is possibly TRBD1 or TRBD2 (5 bases each). Germline V gene lookup returns CDR1 LGHNA and CDR2 YSLEER. This CDR3 has 16 residues. The V gene lost 0 bases and the J gene lost 5 bases, with 16 bases spanning the gap. The CDR3 nucleotides read TGCGCCAGCAGCCAAGATGGGGCAGGGAGTTCGGAGACCCAGTACTTC. Translating gives CASSQDGAGSSETQYF.

This chain links TRBV6-6 with TRBJ2-1; D is possibly TRBD1 (5 bases). Deletions cut 2 bases from V and 2 bases from J, with 7 bases between. The CDR3 contains 14 residues. CDR1 is MNHNY and CDR2 is SVGAGI in the germline V gene (reference sequence). The CDR3 DNA reads as TGTGCCAGCAGTTACACGGACACCTACAATGAGCAGTTCTTC. Protein: CASSYTDTYNEQFF.

The chain couples TRBV5-6 to TRBJ2-7; tentative D call: TRBD2 (5 bases). V lost 0 bases to trimming and J lost 2 bases, with 12 bases between them. The CDR3 sequence is 15 residues long. The germline V gene encodes CDR1 SGHDT and CDR2 YYEEEE. CDR3 protein: CASSLVPGSPYEQYF. The CDR3 nucleotides read TGTGCCAGCAGCTTGGTACCGGGGTCTCCCTACGAGCAGTACTTC.

This clonotype was seen once. The chain has TRBV27 and TRBJ2-4; possible D gene TRBD2, 7 bases. The end of the DNA aligns better with TRBJ2-7, so the J call may be wrong. This CDR3 comprises 15 residues. Germline V lookup: CDR1 MNHEY, CDR2 SMNVEV (reference sequence). CDR3 in amino acids: CASARSGGPWDEQYF. The CDR3 region has the DNA TGTGCCAGCGCAAGATCGGGGGGCCCATGGGACGAGCAGTACTTC.

In its sample, this clonotype was seen once. The chain carries TRBV2 and TRBJ2-2; 8 bases are a match to TRBD2. CDR3 size: 15 residues. Germline V lookup: CDR1 SNHLY, CDR2 FYNNEI. V shed 8 bases, J shed 5 bases, and the junction held 10 bases outside the gene matches. The CDR3 nucleotides are TGTGCCAGCGCAGACCTAGCGGGCGGTACCGGGGAGCTGTTTTTT. Amino acids: CASADLAGGTGELFF.

The rearrangement uses TRBV6-6 and TRBJ1-1, with 7 bases that match TRBD1. This CDR3 is 12 amino acids long. The germline CDR1 and CDR2 sequences are MNHNY and SVGAGI (reference sequence). V was clipped by 4 bases and J by 11 bases; unmatched bases: 7. CDR3 sequence: CASSSNTGDAFF. Written as DNA, the CDR3 is TGTGCCAGCAGTTCCAACACAGGGGACGCTTTCTTT.